Following are 16 T cell receptor beta chains from one sample sequenced in a study of blood T cell repertoires in COVID-19. The method was immunoSEQ multiplex PCR; TCRdb's version includes in-frame clones alone and lacks a portion of them. Seen here are almost 200,000 clones, 86% observed once, and the top ten hold 0.65% to 0.95%. Sequencing input: peripheral blood. The origin of the receptors is a woman aged 70-85 years with acute or convalescent COVID-19.

The chain is built from TRBV12-3 or TRBV12-4 and TRBJ1-1, with a weak D call TRBD1 (6 bases). This CDR3 region has 13 residues. Trimming shortened V by 5 bases and J by 4 bases, and 11 bases separated the two germline ends. The CDR3 sequence: CASSATGVTEAFF. CDR3 bases: TGTGCCAGCAGTGCGACAGGAGTCACTGAAGCTTTCTTT.

The chain couples TRBV9 to TRBJ2-7; 9 nucleotides align to TRBD1. Germline assignment: CDR1 SGDLS and CDR2 YYNGEE. The V and J ends lost 4 bases and 6 bases, in that order; junction bases with no gene match: 8. The CDR3 sequence is 14 residues long. CDR3 loop: CASSKDRGFGEQYF. CDR3 DNA sequence: TGTGCCAGCAGCAAAGACAGGGGGTTTGGCGAGCAGTACTTC.

A few counts support this clone. This rearrangement joins TRBV7-8 to TRBJ1-5; perhaps TRBD1 as D (5 bases). CDR1 and CDR2 from the germline V gene are SGHVS and FQNEAQ. The CDR3 length is 14 residues. V lost 5 bases, J lost 6 bases, and 14 bases lay in between. DNA for the CDR3: TGTGCCAGCAGCCGGGGGGAGGATACTCAGCCCCAGCATTTT. It is translated as CASSRGEDTQPQHF.

V gene TRBV7-8 combines with J gene TRBJ2-7, with 7 bases identical to TRBD2. The V segment lost 3 bases and the J segment 4 bases; nucleotides outside the gene matches: 3. The CDR3 totals 13 residues. Germline CDR1 is SGHVS and CDR2 is FQNEAQ. The CDR3 sequence: CASSLGGNYEQYF. In DNA, the CDR3 is TGTGCCAGCAGCTTGGGAGGGAATTACGAGCAGTACTTC. Combining the CDR3 with reference TRBV7-8 and TRBJ2-7 gives the whole variable domain GAGVSQSPRYKVAKRGQDVALRCDPISGHVSLFWYQQALGQGPEFLTYFQNEAQLDKSGLPSDRFFAERPEGSVSTLKIQRTQQEDSAVYLCASSLGGNYEQYFGPGTRLTVT.

J is TRBJ2-1 and V is TRBV7-9; no firm D call. CDR3 size: 16 residues. Deletions cut 0 bases from V and 0 bases from J, with 9 bases between. Germline V gives CDR1 SEHNR, CDR2 FQNEAQ (reference sequence). The DNA for the CDR3 is TGTGCCAGCAGCTTAGCGGGCAAGAGCTCCTACAATGAGCAGTTCTTC. This encodes CASSLAGKSSYNEQFF.

This chain uses TRBV6-4 with TRBJ1-2; the D is unclear. Trimming pared 8 bases from V and 2 bases from J, leaving 12 bases between. Germline CDR1 is MRHNA and CDR2 is SNTAGT. CDR3 length: 13 residues. The CDR3 spells CASSREMNYGYTF. The CDR3 DNA follows: TGTGCCAGCTCCCGGGAAATGAACTATGGCTACACCTTC.

V usage is TRBV11-2 and J usage is TRBJ2-3; 10 bases match TRBD2. CDR1 is SGHAT, CDR2 FQNNGV, per germline. The CDR3 contains 14 residues. Trimming cost V 8 bases and J 1 base; bases outside gene matches: 3. This CDR3 reads CASRGTSGTDTQYF. DNA for the CDR3: TGTGCCAGCCGCGGGACTAGCGGCACAGATACGCAGTATTTT.

This clone has a handful of counts. Additional DNA sequences in this sample encode the identical CDR3. The CDR3 spells CASSLTRDTQYF. The CDR3 DNA reads TGTGCCAGCAGTCTTACCAGAGATACGCAGTATTTT. The V call is TRBV12-3 or TRBV12-4, the J call TRBJ2-3, with D unclear. The ends were cut back, 5 bases at V and 5 bases at J, with 8 bases in the middle. The CDR3 consists of 12 residues.

This chain joins TRBV9 and TRBJ2-7, with 8 bases identical to TRBD1. With V trimmed by 2 bases and J by 7 bases, 11 bases remained unmatched. The CDR3 spans 15 residues. The germline CDR1 and CDR2 sequences are SGDLS and YYNGEE. For the CDR3, the DNA is TGTGCCAGCAGCGTCCAACAGGGGGGCCTGGGGGAGCAGTACTTC. Its translation: CASSVQQGGLGEQYF.

This sequence joins TRBV4-2 and TRBJ1-4, with 10 bases lining up with TRBD1. Germline CDR1 is LGHNA and CDR2 is YNFKEQ. V was clipped by 4 bases and J by 3 bases; unmatched bases: 8. The CDR3 is 17 amino acids. CDR3 sequence reads: CASSLRTGGSSNEKLFF. For the CDR3, the DNA is TGTGCCAGCAGCCTCAGGACAGGGGGATCTTCTAATGAAAAACTGTTTTTT.

The chain couples TRBV9 to TRBJ1-1; tentatively, D is TRBD1 (6 bases). Germline V gene lookup returns CDR1 SGDLS and CDR2 YYNGEE. The length of the CDR3 is 16 residues. V lost 4 bases, J lost 2 bases, and 18 bases lay in between. The CDR3 spells CASSPRLRGGNTEAFF. The CDR3 DNA is TGTGCCAGCAGCCCCCGGTTGAGGGGGGGAAACACTGAAGCTTTCTTT.

This clone came up once. The chain couples TRBV7-8 to TRBJ1-1, with TRBD1 as a possible D gene (5 bases). Germline V CDR1 and CDR2: SGHVS, FQNEAQ. The CDR3 sequence is 16 residues long. Trimming stripped 2 bases from V and 4 bases from J, with 17 bases between. CDR3 in DNA: TGTGCCAGCAGCTTATCTCCCCGGGGGACGGTCACTGAAGCTTTCTTT. It specifies CASSLSPRGTVTEAFF. The whole variable domain, filled in from reference TRBV7-8 and TRBJ1-1, reads GAGVSQSPRYKVAKRGQDVALRCDPISGHVSLFWYQQALGQGPEFLTYFQNEAQLDKSGLPSDRFFAERPEGSVSTLKIQRTQQEDSAVYLCASSLSPRGTVTEAFFGQGTRLTVV.

The CDR3 spells CASSSYDRYYNEQFF. In DNA form, the CDR3 reads TGTGCCAGCAGTTCCTACGACAGGTATTACAATGAGCAGTTCTTC. The chain recombines TRBV27 with TRBJ2-1, with D possibly being TRBD1 (6 bases). The CDR3 has 15 residues. Trimming cost V 4 bases and J 4 bases, with 14 bases left between them. Germline V lookup: CDR1 MNHEY, CDR2 SMNVEV (reference sequence).

The genes are TRBV19 and TRBJ1-3; TRBD1 matches at 10 bases. V was pared by 1 base and J by 3 bases, with 6 bases of the junction left unmatched. The CDR3 runs to 17 residues. Germline assignment: CDR1 LNHDA and CDR2 SQIVND (reference sequence). The CDR3: CASSIAADRGFGNTIYF. DNA for the CDR3: TGTGCCAGTAGTATAGCGGCGGACAGGGGGTTTGGAAACACCATATATTTT. Filled out from reference TRBV19 and TRBJ1-3, the complete variable domain reads DGGITQSPKYLFRKEGQNVTLSCEQNLNHDAMYWYRQDPGQGLRLIYYSQIVNDFQKGDIAEGYSVSREKKESFPLTVTSAQKNPTAFYLCASSIAADRGFGNTIYFGEGSWLTVV.

V usage is TRBV7-2 and J usage is TRBJ2-7, with 10 bases identical to TRBD2. The V gene end was trimmed by 6 bases and the J gene end by 1 base; junction bases not matched to a gene: 6. The length of the CDR3 is 15 residues. In germline, CDR1 is SGHTA, CDR2 FQGNSA. The CDR3 loop reads CASSRRTSGSYEQYF. CDR3 DNA sequence: TGTGCCAGCAGTAGAAGGACTAGCGGATCCTACGAGCAGTACTTC.

The rearrangement joins TRBV6-5 to TRBJ1-2; the match to TRBD1 covers 11 bases. This CDR3 has 15 residues. CDR1 and CDR2 (germline): MNHEY, SVGAGI. The trim removed 6 bases at V and 1 base at J, leaving 4 bases unmatched. Written as DNA, the CDR3 is TGTGCCAGCAGAAGGACAGGGGGCAGTAACTATGGCTACACCTTC. Its protein is CASRRTGGSNYGYTF.